Listed below are T cell receptor beta chains from one sample, sequenced in a study of T cell changes during pregnancy in multiple sclerosis. Assay used: immunoSEQ multiplex PCR; TCRdb lists only in-frame clones, some missing. The sample holds about 100,000 clones, about 92% seen once. The starting material was peripheral blood, obtained after pregnancy. The receptors shown here come from a female donor with multiple sclerosis, enrolled in a pregnancy study. CDR3s include the opening cysteine and the closing phenylalanine or tryptophan. Each record gives: D gene, V gene, clone size, J gene, CDR3 protein, CDR3 DNA. A D gene is named only where the DNA matches it firmly. Expanded clones are given a class, and other clones once, few, many or no size at all.

-	TRBV9	-	TRBJ2-1	CASSYLVGGINEQFF	TGTGCCAGCAGCTACCTCGTGGGCGGGATTAATGAGCAGTTCTTC
TRBD1	TRBV27	-	TRBJ1-6	CASSFDGTAQAYNSPLHF	TGTGCCAGCAGTTTTGACGGGACAGCTCAAGCCTATAATTCACCCCTCCACTTT
TRBD1	TRBV6-6	-	TRBJ1-6	CASRPGQGANSPLHF	TGTGCCAGCAGGCCGGGACAGGGGGCCAATTCACCCCTCCACTTT
-	TRBV5-1	-	TRBJ2-3	CASSSGQLTDTQYF	TGCGCCAGCAGCTCGGGACAATTAACAGATACGCAGTATTTT
TRBD1	TRBV7-9	-	TRBJ2-7	CASSFSGTGGGYEQYF	TGTGCCAGCAGCTTCTCCGGGACAGGGGGCGGTTACGAGCAGTACTTC
TRBD2	TRBV25-1	-	TRBJ2-1	CASSERGRTYNEQFF	TGTGCCAGCAGTGAACGCGGGAGAACCTACAATGAGCAGTTCTTC
-	TRBV7-9	-	TRBJ1-1	CASSLLAVNTEAFF	TGTGCCAGCAGCTTACTTGCGGTAAACACTGAAGCTTTCTTT
-	TRBV7-3	-	TRBJ2-2	CASSLNVVAGDGELFF	TGTGCCAGCAGCTTAAATGTCGTGGCAGGGGACGGGGAGCTGTTTTTT
-	TRBV18	few	TRBJ2-2	CASSPLRQGTGELFF	TGTGCCAGCTCACCACTCCGCCAGGGGACCGGGGAGCTGTTTTTT
-	TRBV6-1	-	TRBJ2-2	CASSFQGNTGELFF	TGTGCCAGCAGCTTCCAGGGGAACACCGGGGAGCTGTTTTTT
-	TRBV7-9	-	TRBJ2-1	CASSLRLVNEQFF	TGTGCCAGCAGCTTAAGACTAGTCAATGAGCAGTTCTTC
TRBD1	TRBV15	once	TRBJ1-2	CATSGWTGANYGYTF	TGTGCCACCAGCGGCTGGACAGGGGCTAACTATGGCTACACCTTC
-	TRBV28	-	TRBJ1-5	CAIEDSSRDQPQHF	TGTGCCATCGAGGACAGTTCACGGGATCAGCCCCAGCATTTT
TRBD2	TRBV28	-	TRBJ2-7	CASSTTGLPYEQYF	TGTGCCAGCAGTACCACGGGACTACCCTACGAGCAGTACTTC
TRBD1	TRBV19	-	TRBJ1-1	CASSKITGGMNTEAFF	TGTGCCAGTAGTAAGATTACAGGGGGCATGAACACTGAAGCTTTCTTT